These 4 T cell receptor beta chains share one sample of origin, sequenced in a study of cytomegalovirus exposure and HLA in healthy donors. PCR amplification relied on 60 Vbeta primers (plus 13 Jbeta primers). Clones were sequenced by immunoSEQ multiplex PCR, and TCRdb holds only the in-frame ones, with some missing. Here the sample spans some 170,000 clones, around three quarters being singletons. The material sequenced was PBMCs. These receptors were collected from a woman in her 40s in good health and CMV-seronegative.

This clone was seen only a few times. The V call is TRBV5-4, the J call TRBJ2-3; 13 bases line up with TRBD2. The CDR3 spans 13 residues. Looked up from germline, CDR1 is SGHNT and CDR2 is YYREEE (reference sequence). Trimming cost V 8 bases and J 5 bases; bases outside gene matches: 2. The DNA of the CDR3 is TGTGCCAGTGGACTAGCGGGAGAAGATACGCAGTATTTT. Translated: CASGLAGEDTQYF. The full variable domain, in which reference TRBV5-4 and TRBJ2-3 provide the parts outside the CDR3, is ETGVTQSPTHLIKTRGQQVTLRCSSQSGHNTVSWYQQALGQGPQFIFQYYREEENGRGNFPPRFSGLQFPNYSSELNVNALELDDSALYLCASGLAGEDTQYFGPGTRLTVL.

The chain employs TRBV19 and TRBJ2-5; 12 nucleotides line up with TRBD2. Germline V gene data show CDR1 as LNHDA and CDR2 as SQIVND (reference sequence). Germline trimming cut 6 bases from V and 3 bases from J; bases unmatched to any gene: 5. There are 15 residues in the CDR3. The CDR3 spells CASSDLAGGKETQYF. The CDR3 DNA reads TGTGCCAGTAGCGACCTAGCGGGGGGGAAAGAGACCCAGTACTTC.

The chain links TRBV5-1 to TRBJ2-3; D is perhaps TRBD1 (6 bases). Trimming shortened V by 0 bases and J by 5 bases, and 10 bases separated the two germline ends. This CDR3 is built from 14 residues. CDR1 SGHRS and CDR2 YFSETQ come from the germline V gene. CDR3 coding DNA: TGCGCCAGCAGCTTGGGACAGGACGGAGATACGCAGTATTTT. It yields the protein CASSLGQDGDTQYF.

The chain couples TRBV6-5 to TRBJ2-3; possibly TRBD1 for D (6 bases). The CDR3 spans 15 residues. Germline-derived CDR1 and CDR2 are MNHEY and SVGAGI. The germline V and J ends were trimmed by 7 bases and 0 bases, with 14 bases remaining between them. The CDR3 coding sequence is TGTGCCAGCACTAAGGGGGACACTAGCACAGATACGCAGTATTTT. Amino acid sequence: CASTKGDTSTDTQYF.